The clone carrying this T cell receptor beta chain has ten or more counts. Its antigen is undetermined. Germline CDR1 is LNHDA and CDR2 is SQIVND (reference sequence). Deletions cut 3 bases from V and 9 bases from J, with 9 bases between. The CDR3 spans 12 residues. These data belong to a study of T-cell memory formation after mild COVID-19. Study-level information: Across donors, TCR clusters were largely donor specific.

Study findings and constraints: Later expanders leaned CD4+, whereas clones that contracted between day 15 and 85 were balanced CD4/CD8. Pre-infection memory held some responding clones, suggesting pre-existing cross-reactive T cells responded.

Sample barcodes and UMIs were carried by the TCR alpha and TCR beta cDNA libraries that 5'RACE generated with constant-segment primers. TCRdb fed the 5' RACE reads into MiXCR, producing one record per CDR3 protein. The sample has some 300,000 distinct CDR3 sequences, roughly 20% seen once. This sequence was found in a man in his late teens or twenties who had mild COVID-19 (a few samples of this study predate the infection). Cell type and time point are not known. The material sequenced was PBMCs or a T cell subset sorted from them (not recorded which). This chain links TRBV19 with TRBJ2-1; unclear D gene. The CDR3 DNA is TGTGCCAGTAGTATGGCTGTGGCTGAGCAGTTCTTC. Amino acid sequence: CASSMAVAEQFF.